This T cell receptor beta chain was documented in a study of beta chain features in type 1 diabetes. General study points: In cDNA sequencing, cells with high TCR expression could be over-represented. Relative to healthy donors, patients appeared to have naive, central memory and Treg TCRB repertoires that were more similar. Moderate but significant shortening of TCRB CDR3s was recorded in all four CD4+ subsets from Type 1 diabetes patients.

Expressed TCRB transcripts got sequenced, as all isolated RNA was reverse transcribed. Assay used: immunoSEQ multiplex PCR; TCRdb lists only in-frame clones, some missing. The sample consists of approximately 150,000 clones, around 63% of them appearing once. The length of the CDR3 is 17 residues. J lost 9 bases, V lost 2 bases, and 8 bases had no gene match. Germline CDR1 is SGHTA and CDR2 is FQGNSA. This clone was detected once. Its antigen is unknown. Sequenced: naive CD4+ T cells from blood. The chain uses TRBV7-2 and TRBJ2-1; TRBD2 matches at 15 bases. The TCR comes from a man aged 25-45 years with type 1 diabetes. CDR3 protein: CASSLPPGLAGGLEQFF. CDR3 DNA sequence: TGTGCCAGCAGCTTACCCCCCGGACTAGCGGGGGGGCTTGAGCAGTTCTTC.